One sample yielded the 11 T cell receptor beta chains listed below, sequenced in a study of CD8+ T cells in alopecia areata. Treatment defined: oral pan-JAK inhibitor, 5-10 mg twice daily. After isolation, RNA underwent reverse transcription to generate cDNA as the sequencing template. This table comes from immunoSEQ multiplex PCR, and its TCRdb copy is limited to in-frame clones, with some not included. This sample has roughly 200,000 clones; roughly two fifths occur once, and the top ten carry 0.4% to 0.55%. The sample consisted of CD4+ T cells sorted from blood, taken at approximately week 31, from a patient treated with tofacitinib. The receptors were sampled from a human donor with alopecia areata.

This clone came up many times. The chain employs TRBV18 and TRBJ1-1; perhaps TRBD1 as D (5 bases). V lost 3 bases, J lost 1 base, and 12 bases lay in between. The CDR3 runs 15 residues. Per the germline V gene, CDR1 is KGHSH and CDR2 is LQKENI. This CDR3 is CASSPGEERNTEAFF. For the CDR3, the DNA is TGTGCCAGCTCACCGGGGGAAGAGAGGAACACTGAAGCTTTCTTT.

This clone came up many times. This rearrangement joins TRBV14 to TRBJ2-1, with a weak D call TRBD1 (5 bases). Germline V gene lookup returns CDR1 SGHDN and CDR2 FVKESK. The CDR3 has 14 amino acids. The V gene lost 4 bases and the J gene lost 2 bases, with 9 bases spanning the gap. The CDR3 bases are TGTGCCAGCAGCCTGGGGCGGACCTACAATGAGCAGTTCTTC. Its protein is CASSLGRTYNEQFF. The full variable domain, with the rest looked up from reference TRBV14 and TRBJ2-1, is EAGVTQFPSHSVIEKGQTVTLRCDPISGHDNLYWYRRVMGKEIKFLLHFVKESKQDESGMPNNRFLAERTGGTYSTLKVQPAELEDSGVYFCASSLGRTYNEQFFGPGTRLTVL.

This chain uses TRBV30 with TRBJ1-2; 7 nucleotides match TRBD1. This CDR3 comprises 13 residues. V gave up 3 bases and J gave up 3 bases; unmatched junction bases: 4. The germline V gene encodes CDR1 GTSNPN and CDR2 SVGIG (reference sequence). The DNA for the CDR3 is TGTGCCTGGAGCACCGGACAGGACTATGGCTACACCTTC. Translating gives CAWSTGQDYGYTF.

The V gene is TRBV9, the J gene TRBJ1-1; no firm D call. The CDR3 length is 15 residues. Germline V gene lookup returns CDR1 SGDLS and CDR2 YYNGEE. Trimming shortened V by 4 bases and J by 2 bases, and 15 bases separated the two germline ends. CDR3 nucleotides: TGTGCCAGCAGCAGACACTTTGAGGGAAACACTGAAGCTTTCTTT. It yields the protein CASSRHFEGNTEAFF.

The J gene is TRBJ1-1, the V gene TRBV29-1; D unclear. Germline lookup yields CDR1 SQVTM and CDR2 ANQGSEA. The CDR3 totals 13 residues. The V and J ends lost 5 bases and 0 bases respectively, with 10 bases between them. The CDR3 DNA is TGCAGCGTTCTAGACGGTATGAACACTGAAGCTTTCTTT. As protein: CSVLDGMNTEAFF.

This rearrangement joins TRBV30 to TRBJ2-3; no definite D call. V was cut by 1 base and J by 2 bases, with 13 bases left in between. The CDR3 sequence is 15 residues long. Looked up from germline, CDR1 is GTSNPN and CDR2 is SVGIG (reference sequence). CDR3 DNA: TGTGCCTGGAGTGGAGCCACGACTTACACAGATACGCAGTATTTT. This translates into CAWSGATTYTDTQYF.

The genes are TRBV7-9 and TRBJ2-7; D unclear. There are 14 residues in the CDR3. Germline CDR1 and CDR2: SEHNR and FQNEAQ (reference sequence). Trimming took off 5 bases at V and 2 bases at J, with 13 bases between the two ends. As DNA, the CDR3 is TGTGCCAGCAGCAAGGTTGGCAGGACCTACGAGCAGTACTTC. It is translated as CASSKVGRTYEQYF.

The chain has TRBV11-2 and TRBJ1-6; D is uncertain. V shed 5 bases and J shed 10 bases, with 18 bases lying between them. Germline V CDR1 and CDR2: SGHAT, FQNNGV. CDR3 length equals 15 residues. Written as DNA, the CDR3 is TGTGCCAGCAGCCCCCAAGCGGACGTGGGATCACCCCTCCACTTT. Protein product: CASSPQADVGSPLHF.

The gene calls are TRBV29-1 and TRBJ1-6, with D tentatively TRBD1 (5 bases). The V and J ends lost 3 bases and 7 bases respectively, with 13 bases between them. Germline V CDR1 and CDR2: SQVTM, ANQGSEA. This CDR3 contains 14 residues. CDR3 bases: TGCAGCGTTGAGCTGGGGACGGACAATTCACCCCTCCACTTT. This encodes CSVELGTDNSPLHF.

This rearrangement joins TRBV7-8 to TRBJ1-4; D is ambiguous. V was trimmed by 2 bases and J by 8 bases, leaving 3 bases between them. This CDR3 contains 11 residues. Germline V gene lookup returns CDR1 SGHVS and CDR2 FQNEAQ. Written as DNA, the CDR3 is TGTGCCAGCAGCTTAACCGAAAAACTGTTTTTT. Translated, it gives CASSLTEKLFF. The whole variable domain, filled in from reference TRBV7-8 and TRBJ1-4, reads GAGVSQSPRYKVAKRGQDVALRCDPISGHVSLFWYQQALGQGPEFLTYFQNEAQLDKSGLPSDRFFAERPEGSVSTLKIQRTQQEDSAVYLCASSLTEKLFFGSGTQLSVL.

V is TRBV7-3 and J is TRBJ1-1, with 8 nucleotides matching TRBD1. The ends lost 5 bases at V and 5 bases at J; junction bases unmatched: 7. Germline V gene data show CDR1 as SGHTA and CDR2 as FQGTGA. The CDR3 totals 14 residues. The CDR3 spells CASSRDRGETEAFF. CDR3 DNA: TGTGCCAGCAGCCGCGACAGGGGAGAGACTGAAGCTTTCTTT.